Below are 22 T cell receptor beta chains sequenced from a single sample in a study of ipilimumab plus nivolumab after autologous stem cell transplantation. The method was immunoSEQ multiplex PCR; TCRdb's version includes in-frame clones alone and lacks a portion of them. The top ten hold 10% to 13% of the sample, which has 3,200 or so clones, 76% seen once. The sequencing used PBMCs, collected in a trial of ipilimumab plus nivolumab as post-transplant consolidation. The receptors were sampled from a male donor with primary mediastinal lymphoma.

The CDR3 region has the DNA TGTGCCAGTAGTATGACCGCGGGAGGGCCCGCAGATACGCAGTATTTT. It codes for CASSMTAGGPADTQYF. The genes are TRBV19 and TRBJ2-3; TRBD2 aligns across 9 bases. This CDR3 is 16 amino acids long. CDR1 is LNHDA, CDR2 SQIVND, per germline (reference sequence). V dropped 3 bases and J dropped 4; count of bases not matched to a gene: 8. Complete variable domain (other parts from reference TRBV19 and TRBJ2-3): DGGITQSPKYLFRKEGQNVTLSCEQNLNHDAMYWYRQDPGQGLRLIYYSQIVNDFQKGDIAEGYSVSREKKESFPLTVTSAQKNPTAFYLCASSMTAGGPADTQYFGPGTRLTVL.

This clone has a handful of counts. This chain links TRBV6-1 with TRBJ2-5, with 7 nucleotides matching TRBD1. The CDR3 has 13 residues. J gave up 9 bases and V 1 base, and 5 bases lay outside the gene matches. The germline V gene encodes CDR1 MNHNS and CDR2 SASEGT. The DNA of the CDR3 is TGTGCCAGCAGTGAAGGTAGAAGGGGGCCCCAGTACTTC. Amino acids: CASSEGRRGPQYF.

The V call is TRBV30, the J call TRBJ1-6; 8 nucleotides align to TRBD1. CDR1 is GTSNPN, CDR2 SVGIG, per germline (reference sequence). This CDR3 is built from 16 residues. Unmatched junction bases numbered 11, after V lost 0 bases and J lost 10 bases. CDR3 region: CAWSVGAGGLGSPLHF. DNA for the CDR3: TGTGCCTGGAGTGTGGGAGCAGGGGGCCTAGGGTCACCCCTCCACTTT. The entire variable domain, with the rest obtained from reference TRBV30 and TRBJ1-6, is as follows: SQTIHQWPATLVQPVGSPLSLECTVEGTSNPNLYWYRQAAGRGLQLLFYSVGIGQISSEVPQNLSASRPQDRQFILSSKKLLLSDSGFYLCAWSVGAGGLGSPLHFGNGTRLTVT.

The chain recombines TRBV29-1 with TRBJ2-7; D gene unclear. The germline CDR1 and CDR2 sequences are SQVTM and ANQGSEA. V lost 7 bases to trimming and J lost 5 bases, with 18 bases between them. The CDR3 is 13 residues long. The CDR3 sequence is CSAKLGLANEQYF. CDR3 bases: TGCAGCGCAAAGCTAGGGCTGGCCAACGAGCAGTACTTC.

This clone was observed once. This chain joins TRBV27 and TRBJ2-7, with D perhaps being TRBD1 or TRBD2 (5 bases each). The length of the CDR3 is 15 residues. Trimming removed 11 bases from V and 3 bases from J, with 23 bases in between. Germline lookup yields CDR1 MNHEY and CDR2 SMNVEV (reference sequence). The CDR3 sequence: CAFPLGGREYYEQYF. For the CDR3, the DNA is TGTGCCTTTCCCCTCGGAGGCAGGGAGTACTACGAGCAGTACTTC.

The V call is TRBV2, the J call TRBJ2-5; TRBD1 matches 8 bases. Judging by the DNA end, TRBJ2-7 fits better; the J call may be wrong. The CDR3 runs to 19 residues. Germline V gives CDR1 SNHLY, CDR2 FYNNEI. The CDR3 region has the DNA TGTGCCAGCACCTCCGGCCCACAGGGGGGCCTCAGGGCCTCCTACGAGCAGTACTTC. This translates into CASTSGPQGGLRASYEQYF.

The chain recombines TRBV19 with TRBJ2-1; D is perhaps TRBD2 (6 bases). The CDR3 runs to 14 residues. CDR1 LNHDA and CDR2 SQIVND come from the germline V gene (reference sequence). Trimming shortened V by 4 bases and J by 4 bases, and 11 bases separated the two germline ends. Here the CDR3 DNA reads TGTGCCAGTAGTAGGGACTTTTCTTACAATGAGCAGTTCTTC. As protein: CASSRDFSYNEQFF.

V is TRBV6-5 and J is TRBJ1-4, with TRBD1 as a possible D gene (5 bases). CDR3 size: 12 residues. The V and J ends lost 0 bases and 13 bases respectively, with 9 bases between them. The germline V gene has CDR1 MNHEY and CDR2 SVGAGI. In nucleotides, the CDR3 is TGTGCCAGCAGTTACTCACGGGGCAGACTGTTTTTT. Its translation is CASSYSRGRLFF.

This chain connects TRBV30 to TRBJ1-1, with D unresolved. The CDR3 spans 12 residues. CDR1 GTSNPN and CDR2 SVGIG come from the germline V gene (reference sequence). Trimming took off 4 bases at V and 0 bases at J, with 6 bases between the two ends. CDR3 residues: CAWNFMNTEAFF. In DNA, the CDR3 is TGTGCCTGGAATTTTATGAACACTGAAGCTTTCTTT.

The CDR3 reads CRPGRPSPLHF. In DNA form, the CDR3 reads TGTAGACCGGGCCGCCCTTCACCCCTCCACTTT. This chain joins TRBV27 and TRBJ1-6, with D hard to call. The germline V gene encodes CDR1 MNHEY and CDR2 SMNVEV (reference sequence). This CDR3 spans 11 amino acids.

This clone was recorded only once. The chain employs TRBV5-1 and TRBJ1-1, with D possibly TRBD1 on 5 matching bases. Germline V gene lookup returns CDR1 SGHRS and CDR2 YFSETQ. This CDR3 contains 13 residues. With 4 bases removed from V and 3 bases from J, the gap between germline ends came to 10 bases. The CDR3 DNA follows: TGCGCCAGCAGCCGCAAGACAGACACTGAAGCTTTCTTT. This sequence encodes CASSRKTDTEAFF. Together with reference TRBV5-1 and TRBJ1-1, the CDR3 gives the full variable domain: KAGVTQTPRYLIKTRGQQVTLSCSPISGHRSVSWYQQTPGQGLQFLFEYFSETQRNKGNFPGRFSGRQFSNSRSEMNVSTLELGDSALYLCASSRKTDTEAFFGQGTRLTVV.

V gene TRBV20-1 combines with J gene TRBJ2-7; D perhaps matches TRBD1 (5 bases). Trimming removed 6 bases from V and 6 bases from J, with 12 bases in between. Germline CDR1 and CDR2: DFQATT and SNEGSKA (reference sequence). The CDR3 extends over 11 amino acids. This CDR3 reads CSASQAIEQYF. CDR3 nucleotides: TGCAGTGCATCACAGGCGATCGAGCAGTACTTC.

The V and J genes are TRBV12-5 and TRBJ2-2; D is possibly TRBD1 or TRBD2 (6 bases each). This CDR3 is built from 14 residues. Between the trimmed V and J ends, which lost 1 base and 9 bases, there was a span of 12 bases. Germline V CDR1 and CDR2: LGHNT, FRNRAP. The CDR3 sequence: CASGLDREDRELFF. The CDR3 bases are TGTGCTAGTGGTTTGGACAGGGAGGATAGGGAGCTGTTTTTT.

This chain joins TRBV6-5 and TRBJ2-3; D gene unclear. Germline CDR1 and CDR2: MNHEY and SVGAGI. V was cut by 5 bases and J by 6 bases, with 9 bases left in between. The CDR3 is 12 residues long. The CDR3 is CASSLPPDTQYF. The CDR3 DNA reads TGTGCCAGCAGTCTCCCCCCGGATACGCAGTATTTT.

The rearrangement joins TRBV6-6 to TRBJ2-5; 10 bases line up with TRBD1. The CDR3 has 15 residues. Germline V gene sequence: CDR1 MNHNY, CDR2 SVGAGI (reference sequence). The J segment lost 5 bases and the V segment lost 6 bases, leaving 9 bases of the junction unmatched. The CDR3 DNA is TGTGCCAGCAGGGAACGGGACAGGGGACAGGAGACCCAGTACTTC. Encoded protein: CASRERDRGQETQYF.

This chain uses TRBV18 with TRBJ2-6; possibly TRBD1 or TRBD2 for D (5 bases each). This CDR3 spans 15 amino acids. Trimming stripped 10 bases from V and 4 bases from J, with 17 bases between. Germline V gene sequence: CDR1 KGHSH, CDR2 LQKENI. This CDR3 reads CATSLGTVGANVLTF. CDR3 nucleotides: TGTGCCACCTCTCTTGGGACCGTCGGGGCCAACGTCCTGACTTTC.

The genes are TRBV4-1 and TRBJ2-2; D remains ambiguous. The germline V and J ends were trimmed by 0 bases and 4 bases, with 15 bases remaining between them. The CDR3 extends over 17 amino acids. Per the germline V gene, CDR1 is MGHRA and CDR2 is YSYEKL. The CDR3 here is CASSQEPNGPSTGELFF. CDR3 DNA sequence: TGCGCCAGCAGCCAAGAGCCTAATGGACCTAGCACCGGGGAGCTGTTTTTT.

The CDR3 is CASSSTPGTTDGYTF. The CDR3 DNA reads as TGTGCCAGCAGCTCGACCCCCGGGACAACCGATGGCTACACCTTC. The chain uses TRBV11-2 and TRBJ1-2; tentatively, D is TRBD1 (6 bases). V was clipped by 4 bases and J by 6 bases, with 18 bases between them. The length of the CDR3 is 15 residues. Per the germline V gene, CDR1 is SGHAT and CDR2 is FQNNGV.

This sequence joins TRBV19 and TRBJ1-5; no clear D gene. V lost 5 bases, J lost 1 base, and 12 bases lay in between. This CDR3 comprises 15 residues. Per the germline V gene, CDR1 is LNHDA and CDR2 is SQIVND (reference sequence). CDR3 nucleotides: TGTGCCAGTAGTTTCTCCTCGTGGAGCAATCAGCCCCAGCATTTT. It yields the protein CASSFSSWSNQPQHF.

The chain uses TRBV5-6 and TRBJ2-1; TRBD1 matches at 10 bases. Germline CDR1 reads SGHDT; CDR2 reads YYEEEE. Trimming removed 2 bases from V and 4 bases from J; junction bases left unmatched: 6. This CDR3 spans 16 amino acids. For the CDR3, the DNA is TGTGCCAGCAGCTTCCCGGACAGGGGGGCGTACAATGAGCAGTTCTTC. It translates to CASSFPDRGAYNEQFF.

The chain carries TRBV6-5 and TRBJ2-2, with TRBD1 as a possible D gene (5 bases). Germline lookup yields CDR1 MNHEY and CDR2 SVGAGI. With 5 bases removed from V and 4 bases from J, the gap between germline ends came to 5 bases. CDR3 length: 12 amino acids. In DNA form, the CDR3 reads TGTGCCAGCAGTGACAGCACCGGGGAGCTGTTTTTT. Translated: CASSDSTGELFF.

The chain has TRBV6-4 and TRBJ1-2; no firm D call. In germline, CDR1 is MRHNA, CDR2 SNTAGT. The CDR3 contains 14 residues. Between the trimmed V and J ends, which lost 3 bases and 4 bases, there was a span of 12 bases. DNA for the CDR3: TGTGCCAGCAGTGAATCACGGATCAGCTATGGCTACACCTTC. This codes for CASSESRISYGYTF.